This is a list of T cell receptor beta chains from one sample in a study of cytomegalovirus exposure and HLA in healthy donors. The method was immunoSEQ multiplex PCR; TCRdb's version includes in-frame clones alone and lacks a portion of them. The sample includes roughly 100,000 clones, around four fifths of them seen just once. Source material: PBMCs. Receptors originate from a man aged 40-50 years in good health and CMV-seronegative. The conserved cysteine and the conserved F or W are not part of the CDR3 here.

V gene	J gene	CDR3 protein
TRBV27	TRBJ2-7	ASSPIGAGGGEQY
TRBV5-1	TRBJ1-5	ASSLEGGNQPQH
TRBV19	TRBJ2-2	ASSSAGKNTGELF
TRBV4-2	TRBJ2-7	ASSQDRGGGYEQY
TRBV6-4	TRBJ1-1	ASILGGTGISTEAF
TRBV18	TRBJ1-5	ASSPGTGNQPQH
TRBV30	TRBJ1-1	AWTRNTEAF
TRBV19	TRBJ2-2	ASSMRSGTGGPGELF
TRBV29-1	TRBJ1-1	SAGQGTKNTEAF
TRBV27	TRBJ1-1	ASTLRGGSWTEAF
TRBV5-1	TRBJ1-2	ASSERGRHGYT
TRBV18	TRBJ1-1	ASSTTTLEALQAF
TRBV9	TRBJ2-1	ASSVALASNEQF
TRBV4-2	TRBJ1-3	ASSPSGRVQNTIY
TRBV5-1	TRBJ1-6	ASSLGQFYNSPLH
TRBV30	TRBJ2-7	AWRNPGTSGSYEQY
TRBV11-2	TRBJ1-3	ASSLDPPGNSGNTIY
TRBV7-9	TRBJ1-3	SSSLTGGARLNTIY
TRBV28	TRBJ1-3	ANTPFPGVESGNTIY
TRBV5-1	TRBJ1-6	ASSRRTGGINSPLH
TRBV5-6	TRBJ2-2	ASSLVQSGELF
TRBV9	TRBJ1-1	ASSVAQGDEAF
TRBV5-4	TRBJ2-5	ASSLARGGARETQY
TRBV6-1	TRBJ1-1	ASSLQGLTEAF
TRBV9	TRBJ2-2	ASSVQAGGGTGELF
TRBV2	TRBJ1-2	ASSDARPATYGYT